The sequence of this T cell receptor beta chain was determined in a study of T cell repertoires in cytomegalovirus infection. Study background: Indications came from public TCR beta signatures; they pointed to CMV infection and to a matching HLA type.

TCRdb passed the reads through MiXCR, listing each CDR3 protein once. The profile shows almost 500,000 distinct CDR3 sequences, about 11% of them singletons. V lost 3 bases and J lost 7; bases outside the gene matches: 10. Germline loops: CDR1 SQVTM, CDR2 ANQGSEA. The CDR3 runs 15 residues. The receptor was derived from a human donor in good health (CMV status not recorded). Some clones in this sample may be carry-over from other donors' samples. The sequencing sample was made of PBMCs. The chain carries TRBV29-1 and TRBJ2-1; the match to TRBD2 covers 9 bases. The CDR3 spells CSVDRGGGAVNEQFF. CDR3 nucleotides: TGCAGCGTTGATCGCGGCGGGGGGGCCGTTAATGAGCAGTTCTTC.